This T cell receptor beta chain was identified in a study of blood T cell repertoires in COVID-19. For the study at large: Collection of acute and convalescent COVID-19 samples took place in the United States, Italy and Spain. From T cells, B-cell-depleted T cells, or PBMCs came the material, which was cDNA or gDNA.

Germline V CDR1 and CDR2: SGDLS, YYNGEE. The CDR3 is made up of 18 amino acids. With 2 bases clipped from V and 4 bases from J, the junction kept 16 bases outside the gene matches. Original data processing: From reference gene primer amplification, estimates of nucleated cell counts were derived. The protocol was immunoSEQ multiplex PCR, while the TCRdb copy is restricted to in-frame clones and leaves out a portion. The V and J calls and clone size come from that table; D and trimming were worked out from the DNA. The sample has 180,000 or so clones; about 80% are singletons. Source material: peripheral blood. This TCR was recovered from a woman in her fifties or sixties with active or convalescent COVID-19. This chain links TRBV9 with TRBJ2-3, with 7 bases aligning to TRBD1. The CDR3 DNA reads TGTGCCAGCAGCGTGGGACCCTGGTCAGGGGGAGAATCAGATACGCAGTATTTT. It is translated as CASSVGPWSGGESDTQYF.